Listed here are 12 T cell receptor beta chains from one sample, sequenced in a study of shared clonotypes between healthy human individuals. This table comes from immunoSEQ multiplex PCR, and its TCRdb copy is limited to in-frame clones, with some not included. Found here are fewer than 2.5 million clones, 93% of them singletons; the top ten hold 0.36%. Sequencing was done on a sample of naive CD4+ T cells from PBMCs. The subset denotes: CD45RA+ positively selected. The receptor set was obtained from a young man in good health. Some clones in this sample may be carry-over from other donors' samples.

This chain links TRBV4-1 with TRBJ2-7; D might be TRBD1 or TRBD2, each matching 5 bases. The ends were cut back, 1 base at V and 0 bases at J, with 13 bases in the middle. This CDR3 has 16 amino acids. Germline CDR1 MGHRA, CDR2 YSYEKL. The CDR3: CASSQGSGARSYEQYF. The CDR3 region has the DNA TGCGCCAGCAGCCAAGGCTCCGGGGCCCGCTCCTACGAGCAGTACTTC.

This clone was seen once. The chain has TRBV19 and TRBJ2-7, with D possibly matching TRBD2 (6 bases). V lost 7 bases and J lost 3, with 16 bases in between. This CDR3 contains 14 residues. CDR1 and CDR2 (germline): LNHDA, SQIVND (reference sequence). For the CDR3, the DNA is TGTGCCAGTAAACAGAGCGGAGGGGTCTACGAGCAGTACTTC. It specifies CASKQSGGVYEQYF.

This rearrangement joins TRBV28 to TRBJ2-7, with D perhaps matching TRBD1 (6 bases). V lost 6 bases and J 2 bases, leaving 17 bases between the germline ends. Germline lookup yields CDR1 MDHEN and CDR2 SYDVKM. CDR3 length equals 15 residues. The CDR3 loop reads CASRDTGKGTYEQYF. The CDR3 region has the DNA TGTGCCAGCAGGGATACAGGGAAAGGAACCTACGAGCAGTACTTC.

J is TRBJ1-5 and V is TRBV2; tentatively, D is TRBD1 (5 bases). Between the trimmed V and J ends, which lost 8 bases and 8 bases, there was a span of 10 bases. Germline assignment: CDR1 SNHLY and CDR2 FYNNEI. The CDR3 runs to 11 residues. CDR3 nucleotides: TGTGCCAGCGGGACCAGGGAGCCCCAGCATTTT. Encoded protein: CASGTREPQHF.

Points on this clone: Other DNA sequences of this sample code for an identical CDR3. The V and J genes are TRBV5-1 and TRBJ2-1; D call uncertain. Germline assignment: CDR1 SGHRS and CDR2 YFSETQ. The germline V and J ends were trimmed by 0 bases and 10 bases, with 5 bases remaining between them. The CDR3 runs to 11 residues. The CDR3 DNA reads TGCGCCAGCAGCTTGGACCGGGAGCAGTTCTTC. Translation: CASSLDREQFF.

To note about this clone: The identical CDR3 is also encoded by other nucleotide sequences in the sample. This chain uses TRBV18 with TRBJ2-7; 7 nucleotides agree with TRBD1. The CDR3 is 14 amino acids. Per the germline V gene, CDR1 is KGHSH and CDR2 is LQKENI. The V gene end was trimmed by 6 bases and the J gene end by 3 bases; junction bases not matched to a gene: 8. CDR3: CASSPGTAYYEQYF. The CDR3 region has the DNA TGTGCCAGCTCCCCCGGGACAGCTTACTACGAGCAGTACTTC.

The genes are TRBV6-1 and TRBJ2-3; a possible D gene is TRBD2 (6 bases). This CDR3 region has 15 residues. Germline-derived CDR1 and CDR2 are MNHNS and SASEGT. The V and J ends lost 6 bases and 1 base respectively, with 14 bases between them. The CDR3 sequence is CASRDGRTRTDTQYF. CDR3 nucleotide sequence: TGTGCCAGCAGGGATGGGAGGACCCGCACAGATACGCAGTATTTT.

This clone was counted only a few times. This chain joins TRBV9 and TRBJ1-3; D remains unclear. Germline V gene lookup returns CDR1 SGDLS and CDR2 YYNGEE. Trimming pared 0 bases from V and 2 bases from J, leaving 12 bases between. The CDR3 contains 16 residues. CDR3 DNA: TGTGCCAGCAGCGTAGAAATGGTCAGTGCTGGAAACACCATATATTTT. Protein sequence: CASSVEMVSAGNTIYF.

The chain recombines TRBV21-1 with TRBJ1-1. TRBV21-1 is shown as a pseudogene. The CDR3 sequence is 13 residues long. CDR3 DNA sequence: TGTGCCAGCGGGGGAGGGGTAAAGGCTGAAGCTTTCTTT. Amino acid sequence: CASGGGVKAEAFF.

The chain has TRBV7-2 and TRBJ2-7, with 10 bases that match TRBD2. Trimming took 3 bases from V and 4 from J; bases not matched to a gene: 18. CDR1 SGHTA and CDR2 FQGNSA come from the germline V gene. The CDR3 runs to 19 residues. The CDR3 is CASSFGPAGGTQVRYEQYF. The CDR3 DNA sequence: TGTGCCAGCAGCTTTGGCCCAGCGGGAGGGACCCAAGTGCGGTACGAGCAGTACTTC.

This clone was seen a handful of times. The gene calls are TRBV7-9 and TRBJ2-5, with 11 bases that match TRBD2. Germline loops: CDR1 SEHNR, CDR2 FQNEAQ (reference sequence). The CDR3 totals 15 residues. After removal of 2 bases from V and 5 bases from J, the junction contained 4 bases not matched to a gene. The CDR3 loop is CASSLLAGGGETQYF. CDR3 sequence (DNA): TGTGCCAGCAGCTTACTAGCGGGAGGCGGGGAGACCCAGTACTTC.

The rearrangement uses TRBV9 and TRBJ2-3; D is perhaps TRBD1 or TRBD2 (5 bases each). CDR1 SGDLS and CDR2 YYNGEE come from the germline V gene. The CDR3 consists of 15 residues. Trimming took off 4 bases at V and 9 bases at J, with 21 bases between the two ends. The CDR3: CASSPPGPSSGTQYF. As DNA, the CDR3 is TGTGCCAGCAGCCCTCCAGGGCCGTCCTCGGGGACGCAGTATTTT.